These T cell receptor beta chains were read from a single sample in a study of T cells in localized non-small cell lung cancer. Produced via immunoSEQ multiplex PCR; TCRdb's table is partial and in-frame only. This sample has under 45,000 clones; approximately 80% occur once, and the top ten carry approximately 8.6%. The sequencing used PBMCs, collected before any cancer treatment. The receptors were gathered from a man between 35 and 75 years old with stage II lung adenocarcinoma. CDR3s include the opening cysteine and the closing phenylalanine or tryptophan. A D gene is named only where the DNA matches it firmly. Rows give clone size only sometimes, using once, few, many, or a class for an expanded clone.

J | V | D | size | CDR3 | DNA
TRBJ1-2 | TRBV2 | NA | once | CASSDSGADYGYTF | TGTGCCAGCAGTGATTCCGGGGCAGACTATGGCTACACCTTC
TRBJ2-3 | TRBV9 | NA | NA | CASSAPPGGRSTDTQYF | TGTGCCAGCAGCGCGCCCCCCGGTGGGCGGAGCACAGATACGCAGTATTTT
TRBJ2-2 | TRBV7-6 | NA | NA | CASSIRGGRSGELFF | TGTGCCAGCAGCATCCGCGGTGGTCGGAGCGGGGAGCTGTTTTTT
TRBJ1-3 | TRBV18 | NA | medium-sized | CASSEQPSGNTIYF | TGTGCCAGCTCCGAACAGCCCTCTGGAAACACCATATATTTT
TRBJ2-2 | TRBV7-8 | TRBD2 | NA | CASSLMGLAGGGGTGELFF | TGTGCCAGCAGCTTAATGGGACTAGCGGGGGGCGGCGGCACCGGGGAGCTGTTTTTT
TRBJ2-1 | TRBV2 | TRBD2 | NA | CARPSDPTSGGRNEQFF | TGTGCCAGACCCTCAGACCCGACTAGCGGGGGGAGGAATGAGCAGTTCTTC
TRBJ2-2 | TRBV5-1 | TRBD2 | NA | CASSAGLAGASTGELFF | TGCGCCAGCAGCGCGGGACTAGCGGGAGCCTCCACCGGGGAGCTGTTTTTT
TRBJ2-2 | TRBV11-2 | NA | few | CASSLVGLADTGELFF | TGTGCCAGCAGCTTAGTGGGCCTTGCGGACACCGGGGAGCTGTTTTTT
TRBJ2-1 | TRBV11-2 | NA | NA | CASSTRTEQFF | TGTGCCAGCAGCACCCGGACTGAGCAGTTCTTC
TRBJ2-3 | TRBV9 | NA | NA | CASSVAPVDLTTDTQYF | TGTGCCAGCAGCGTAGCTCCGGTTGATCTGACGACAGATACGCAGTATTTT
TRBJ1-6 | TRBV19 | NA | NA | CASSKDYNSPLHF | TGTGCCAGTAGTAAGGATTATAATTCACCCCTCCACTTT
TRBJ2-7 | TRBV11-2 | NA | NA | CASSLDSRMPYF | TGTGCCAGCAGCTTAGATTCGCGTATGCCGTACTTC
TRBJ2-2 | TRBV28 | TRBD2 | few | CASTLSGSSGTGELFF | TGTGCCAGCACCCTTAGCGGGAGCAGTGGCACCGGGGAGCTGTTTTTT
TRBJ1-1 | TRBV19 | NA | NA | CASSPEGAMNTEAFF | TGTGCCAGTAGCCCCGAGGGAGCCATGAACACTGAAGCTTTCTTT
TRBJ2-7 | TRBV29-1 | NA | NA | CSVVSASSYEQYF | TGCAGCGTTGTCAGCGCGAGCTCCTACGAGCAGTACTTC
TRBJ1-5 | TRBV19 | NA | medium-sized | CASSIYLKGNQPQHF | TGTGCCAGTAGTATTTATCTGAAAGGCAATCAGCCCCAGCATTTT
TRBJ1-1 | TRBV28 | TRBD1 | NA | CASSLPGTGAPDYNTEAFF | TGTGCCAGCAGTCTCCCCGGGACAGGGGCCCCTGATTATAACACTGAAGCTTTCTTT
TRBJ1-3 | TRBV6-1 | NA | NA | CASSEDQGRQLFGNTIYF | TGTGCCAGCAGTGAAGACCAGGGACGGCAACTTTTCGGAAACACCATATATTTT
TRBJ1-3 | TRBV6-5 | NA | NA | CASSYAGPGGNTIYF | TGTGCCAGCAGTTACGCAGGGCCGGGTGGAAACACCATATATTTT
TRBJ2-5 | TRBV5-4 | TRBD1 | NA | CASSLGDRGLQETQYF | TGTGCCAGCAGCTTGGGGGACAGGGGGTTACAAGAGACCCAGTACTTC
TRBJ2-1 | TRBV12-5 | NA | NA | CASGLEYNEQFF | TGTGCTAGTGGTTTGGAATACAATGAGCAGTTCTTC
TRBJ2-7 | TRBV18 | NA | NA | CASSPRLATDEQYF | TGTGCCAGCTCACCCCGTTTAGCTACGGACGAGCAGTACTTC
TRBJ1-2 | TRBV6-9 | NA | NA | CASSLREDNYGYTF | TGTGCCAGCAGTTTACGGGAAGATAACTATGGCTACACCTTC
TRBJ1-6 | TRBV5-5 | TRBD1 | few | CASSQRQGHSPLHF | TGTGCCAGCAGCCAAAGACAGGGTCATTCACCCCTCCACTTT
TRBJ2-7 | TRBV28 | TRBD1 | NA | CASSPILDREEETYEQYF | TGTGCCAGCAGTCCGATATTGGACAGGGAAGAGGAGACCTACGAGCAGTACTTC
TRBJ2-3 | TRBV6-4 | TRBD2 | NA | CASSSGGGSTDTQYF | TGTGCCAGCAGTTCCGGGGGGGGTTCCACAGATACGCAGTATTTT
TRBJ2-2 | TRBV7-6 | TRBD1 | NA | CASSLRTGGTGELFF | TGTGCCAGCAGCTTAAGGACAGGGGGCACCGGGGAGCTGTTTTTT
TRBJ2-3 | TRBV14 | TRBD2 | NA | CASSQASGGAKQYF | TGTGCCAGCAGCCAAGCCAGCGGGGGGGCGAAGCAGTATTTT
TRBJ2-5 | TRBV6-5 | TRBD2 | once | CASTQAGGGETQYF | TGTGCCAGCACCCAGGCGGGGGGTGGAGAGACCCAGTACTTC
TRBJ2-6 | TRBV7-2 | NA | few | CASSRPVLSGANVLTF | TGTGCCAGCAGCCGCCCGGTCCTCTCTGGGGCCAACGTCCTGACTTTC
TRBJ2-5 | TRBV6-1 | NA | NA | CASSETQGVETQYF | TGTGCCAGCAGTGAAACTCAGGGAGTGGAGACCCAGTACTTC
TRBJ2-7 | TRBV5-4 | NA | once | CASSRRTTHYEQYF | TGTGCCAGCAGCCGGCGGACTACCCACTACGAGCAGTACTTC
TRBJ2-1 | TRBV11-2 | TRBD2 | NA | CASSYGREGPGEQFF | TGTGCCAGCAGCTATGGGCGGGAGGGCCCGGGTGAGCAGTTCTTC
TRBJ2-2 | TRBV4-1 | TRBD1 | NA | CASSQGGQSTGELFF | TGCGCCAGCAGCCAAGGGGGACAGTCCACCGGGGAGCTGTTTTTT
TRBJ2-1 | TRBV7-8 | NA | NA | CASSFFLPTESYNEQFF | TGTGCCAGCAGCTTCTTCTTACCGACAGAATCCTACAATGAGCAGTTCTTC
TRBJ1-1 | TRBV6-5 | NA | NA | CASSYSTVLNTEAFF | TGTGCCAGCAGTTACTCGACGGTTTTGAACACTGAAGCTTTCTTT
TRBJ1-6 | TRBV5-3 | TRBD1 | once | CATRDSNNSPLHF | TGTGCCACTCGGGACAGCAATAATTCACCCCTCCACTTT
TRBJ1-2 | TRBV15 | TRBD1 | NA | CATSRDEGQGDYGYTF | TGTGCCACCAGCAGAGATGAGGGACAGGGAGACTATGGCTACACCTTC
TRBJ1-2 | TRBV6-6 | TRBD1 | NA | CASSPRPTGSGYTF | TGTGCCAGCAGTCCACGACCGACAGGGTCGGGCTACACCTTC
TRBJ2-7 | TRBV4-2 | TRBD2 | NA | CASSPSGTAYEQYF | TGTGCCAGCAGTCCTAGCGGGACAGCCTACGAGCAGTACTTC
TRBJ2-2 | TRBV7-9 | NA | NA | CASSFLTGELFF | TGTGCCAGCAGCTTTTTAACCGGGGAGCTGTTTTTT
TRBJ1-2 | TRBV6-1 | TRBD1 | NA | CASSKDRDGGYTF | TGTGCCAGCAGTAAGGACAGGGATGGTGGCTACACCTTC
TRBJ1-1 | TRBV18 | NA | NA | CASSPRPNTEAFF | TGTGCCAGCTCACCGAGACCGAACACTGAAGCTTTCTTT
TRBJ2-5 | TRBV7-8 | NA | NA | CASSWDQRVVSEQYF | TGTGCCAGCAGCTGGGACCAAAGGGTTGTGAGTGAGCAGTACTTC
TRBJ2-1 | TRBV11-2 | NA | NA | CASSVESGSYNEQFF | TGTGCCAGCAGCGTGGAGAGCGGGTCCTACAATGAGCAGTTCTTC
TRBJ1-2 | TRBV7-8 | NA | NA | CASSPKTGYGYTF | TGTGCCAGCAGCCCGAAGACAGGCTATGGCTACACCTTC
TRBJ2-7 | TRBV6-4 | TRBD2 | once | CARIAGGPEGDYEQYF | TGTGCTCGAATAGCGGGAGGGCCGGAGGGGGACTACGAGCAGTACTTC
TRBJ1-1 | TRBV11-1 | NA | NA | CASSPEILKAEAFF | TGTGCCAGCAGCCCGGAGATCCTAAAGGCTGAAGCTTTCTTT
TRBJ1-2 | TRBV5-1 | NA | NA | CASSLGPTGGYGYTF | TGCGCCAGCAGCTTGGGACCCACCGGGGGCTATGGCTACACCTTC
TRBJ1-5 | TRBV27 | NA | NA | CASSSHGQNQNQPQHF | TGTGCCAGCAGTTCCCACGGACAGAATCAGAATCAGCCCCAGCATTTT
TRBJ2-7 | TRBV13 | TRBD1 | NA | CASSLLTGLLAESSYEQYF | TGTGCCAGCAGCTTACTGACAGGGCTGTTGGCCGAGAGCTCCTACGAGCAGTACTTC
TRBJ2-5 | TRBV7-2 | NA | NA | CASSLAPGRQETQYF | TGTGCCAGCAGCCTAGCTCCAGGGCGTCAAGAGACCCAGTACTTC
TRBJ2-1 | TRBV11-2 | NA | once | CASSFWRSTYNEQFF | TGTGCCAGCAGCTTTTGGCGGTCCACCTACAATGAGCAGTTCTTC
TRBJ2-3 | TRBV19 | NA | NA | CASSLLRITDTQYF | TGTGCCAGTAGCTTGCTGAGGATTACAGATACGCAGTATTTT
TRBJ2-7 | TRBV11-2 | NA | medium-sized | CASSLGLASYEQYF | TGTGCCAGCAGCTTAGGTCTCGCTTCCTACGAGCAGTACTTC